Described below is a single T cell receptor beta chain sequence and its context. The data were taken from a study of cytomegalovirus exposure and HLA in healthy donors. 60 Vbeta and 13 Jbeta primers were used in PCR. Generated by immunoSEQ multiplex PCR, the TCRdb table keeps only in-frame clones and is missing some. The sample carries over 150,000 clones, over 70% recorded once. The germline CDR1 and CDR2 sequences are SGDLS and YYNGEE. Germline trimming cut 7 bases from V and 7 bases from J; bases unmatched to any gene: 12. This CDR3 spans 15 amino acids. The sequence was collected from a woman in her twenties or thirties in good health and CMV-seronegative. Input material: PBMCs. The chain uses TRBV9 and TRBJ1-4; 8 bases align to TRBD1. CDR3 residues: CASGQGSKSSEKLFF. The CDR3 bases are TGTGCCAGCGGACAGGGAAGTAAGAGTAGTGAAAAACTGTTTTTT.